The entry below describes one T cell receptor beta chain. Its specificity is not known. The CDR3 has 14 amino acids. The germline CDR1 and CDR2 sequences are SGHTA and FQGTGA. Trimming cost V 5 bases and J 6 bases, with 13 bases left between them. The sample comes from a study of shared clonotypes between healthy human individuals. Findings of the study overall: Although depth was large, rarefaction showed that sequencing of the sorted subsets was incomplete.

Positively selected for CCR7, the CD45RO-negative cells used as naive CD8 cells excluded terminally differentiated effector memory CD45RA+ cells. When replicate PCRs were run on sorted subsets, they used about 220 ng DNA, roughly 30,000 T cell genomes. Libraries were prepared by immunoSEQ multiplex PCR; TCRdb keeps only in-frame clonotypes and omits some of them. The sample includes about 680,000 clones, about 92% of them seen just once. What was sequenced was naive CD8+ T cells sorted from blood. This receptor was identified in a young man in good health. The chain links TRBV7-3 to TRBJ2-2; D may be TRBD1 (6 bases). The CDR3: CASSPNTGSGELFF. DNA of the CDR3: TGTGCCAGCAGCCCCAACACAGGGTCCGGGGAGCTGTTTTTT.